A single sample is the source of the 15 T cell receptor beta chains below, sequenced in a study of blood T cell repertoires in COVID-19. Profiling relied on immunoSEQ multiplex PCR, and the TCRdb table lists in-frame clones only, not all of them. The repertoire holds around 200,000 clones, roughly four fifths seen once, with approximately 13% in the top ten. The sample was peripheral blood. The receptors were sampled from a woman aged 45-59 years with acute or convalescent COVID-19.

This clone showed up many times. This chain joins TRBV7-2 and TRBJ1-2; possibly TRBD1 for D (5 bases). Trimming removed 2 bases at V and 4 bases at J, with 14 bases between. Germline CDR1 SGHTA, CDR2 FQGNSA. This CDR3 region has 15 residues. The CDR3 DNA is TGTGCCAGCAGCTTAAAGACAGCCGAGTTCTATGGCTACACCTTC. Protein sequence: CASSLKTAEFYGYTF.

The CDR3 spells CASSSRWTSGVTDTQYF. CDR3 in DNA: TGTGCCAGTAGTTCCCGTTGGACCAGCGGGGTCACAGATACGCAGTATTTT. The J gene is TRBJ2-3, the V gene TRBV19, with 7 bases matching TRBD2. V lost 5 bases to trimming and J lost 2 bases; unmatched junction nucleotides: 13. Germline V gene lookup returns CDR1 LNHDA and CDR2 SQIVND (reference sequence). The CDR3 runs 17 residues.

The chain recombines TRBV5-6 with TRBJ1-1; no clear D gene. The CDR3 extends over 14 amino acids. V was clipped by 2 bases and J by 2 bases, with 10 bases between them. Germline V lookup: CDR1 SGHDT, CDR2 YYEEEE. The CDR3 reads CASSFRSTNTEAFF. The CDR3 coding sequence is TGTGCCAGCAGCTTTCGGAGCACTAACACTGAAGCTTTCTTT.

In this sample, this clone turned up a few times. The chain joins TRBV7-2 to TRBJ2-1; maybe TRBD2 (7 bases). The V end lost 3 bases, the J end lost 7 bases, and 13 bases lay between the germline ends. This CDR3 spans 14 amino acids. Germline CDR1 and CDR2: SGHTA and FQGNSA. The CDR3 loop reads CASSFGGARNEQFF. CDR3 nucleotides: TGTGCCAGCAGCTTTGGGGGGGCTCGGAATGAGCAGTTCTTC.

The rearrangement joins TRBV7-9 to TRBJ2-2; D unresolved. V was pared by 3 bases and J by 8 bases, with 7 bases between. Germline lookup yields CDR1 SEHNR and CDR2 FQNEAQ (reference sequence). The CDR3 spans 12 residues. In DNA, the CDR3 is TGTGCCAGCAGCTTCCGGTCAGGGGAGCTGTTTTTT. This sequence encodes CASSFRSGELFF.

The V call is TRBV6-6, the J call TRBJ1-6; no clear D. Trimming stripped 6 bases from V and 7 bases from J, with 10 bases between. The CDR3 sequence is 13 residues long. Germline assignment: CDR1 MNHNY and CDR2 SVGAGI (reference sequence). Written as DNA, the CDR3 is TGTGCCAGCAGCTCAGGTGGGAATTCACCCCTCCACTTT. It yields the protein CASSSGGNSPLHF.

The chain links TRBV28 to TRBJ1-2; TRBD1 matches at 9 bases. With 6 bases clipped from V and 4 bases from J, the junction kept 9 bases outside the gene matches. Germline V gives CDR1 MDHEN, CDR2 SYDVKM. CDR3 size: 15 residues. CDR3 DNA: TGTGCCAGCAGATCTCCGGGACAGGGATTCTATGGCTACACCTTC. This sequence encodes CASRSPGQGFYGYTF.

The chain employs TRBV9 and TRBJ1-1, with no clear D. Germline V lookup: CDR1 SGDLS, CDR2 YYNGEE. The germline V and J ends were trimmed by 7 bases and 5 bases, with 15 bases remaining between them. This CDR3 spans 13 amino acids. The CDR3 sequence: CASGRSGLTEAFF. CDR3 in DNA: TGTGCCAGCGGAAGAAGTGGGCTAACTGAAGCTTTCTTT. Full variable domain (remainder filled in from reference TRBV9 and TRBJ1-1): DSGVTQTPKHLITATGQRVTLRCSPRSGDLSVYWYQQSLDQGLQFLIQYYNGEERAKGNILERFSAQQFPDLHSELNLSSLELGDSALYFCASGRSGLTEAFFGQGTRLTVV.

The chain is built from TRBV4-1 and TRBJ2-3; D call uncertain. This CDR3 has 16 residues. Germline V CDR1 and CDR2: MGHRA, YSYEKL. The V end was cut by 0 bases, the J end by 2 bases, with 12 bases between. CDR3 DNA sequence: TGCGCCAGCAGCCAAGAACGCGCGCCTGTCACAGATACGCAGTATTTT. It translates to CASSQERAPVTDTQYF.

CDR3 sequence: CASSLISGSYNEQFF. CDR3 nucleotides: TGTGCCAGCAGTTTAATTTCCGGCTCCTACAATGAGCAGTTCTTC. V is TRBV27 and J is TRBJ2-1; D ambiguous. V gave up 2 bases and J gave up 0 bases, with 8 bases separating them. In germline, CDR1 is MNHEY, CDR2 SMNVEV (reference sequence). This CDR3 is built from 15 residues.

V and J are TRBV5-1 and TRBJ1-1; TRBD1 aligns across 8 bases. V lost 3 bases and J lost 0; bases outside the gene matches: 4. Germline V gene data show CDR1 as SGHRS and CDR2 as YFSETQ. CDR3 length: 15 residues. The CDR3 DNA reads as TGCGCCAGCAGCTGGACAGGGAAGGTGAACACTGAAGCTTTCTTT. Amino acids: CASSWTGKVNTEAFF.

This clone has only a few counts. The rearrangement joins TRBV5-5 to TRBJ2-7, with TRBD1 identical over 7 bases. Trimming cost V 4 bases and J 3 bases; bases outside gene matches: 13. CDR1 is SGHKS, CDR2 YYEKEE, per germline (reference sequence). The CDR3 sequence is 16 residues long. CDR3 nucleotide sequence: TGTGCCAGCAGCCCAGGGGGTAGCCCGACTTACTACGAGCAGTACTTC. Protein: CASSPGGSPTYYEQYF.

This clone was detected once. This chain links TRBV6-1 with TRBJ2-3, with D possibly matching TRBD2 (6 bases). V shed 0 bases and J shed 4 bases, with 11 bases lying between them. CDR3 length: 15 residues. Per the germline V gene, CDR1 is MNHNS and CDR2 is SASEGT. The CDR3 DNA reads as TGTGCCAGCAGTGAAGCGCGGTGGGGGGCAGATACGCAGTATTTT. This translates into CASSEARWGADTQYF.

This chain connects TRBV27 to TRBJ1-6; 8 positions match TRBD1. In germline, CDR1 is MNHEY, CDR2 SMNVEV (reference sequence). V trimming: 2 bases; J trimming: 9 bases; junction bases outside the gene matches: 6. CDR3 size: 15 residues. The CDR3 protein is CASSLDRGETSPLHF. CDR3 nucleotide sequence: TGTGCCAGCAGTTTAGACAGGGGAGAGACTTCACCCCTCCACTTT.

Note on this clone: Different DNA sequences within this sample yield the same CDR3. The V call is TRBV7-2, the J call TRBJ2-1, with 9 bases matching TRBD2. CDR1 is SGHTA, CDR2 FQGNSA, per germline. The V and J ends lost 3 bases and 7 bases, in that order; junction bases with no gene match: 7. The CDR3 contains 15 residues. Here the CDR3 reads CASSLASGGSNEQFF. The DNA of the CDR3 is TGTGCCAGCAGCTTGGCCAGCGGGGGGTCAAATGAGCAGTTCTTC.